The entry below gives a single TCR beta chain sequence along with its context. Its target antigen remains unknown. No clone much larger than this one lies a single base away; base qualities are absent. Inclusive of the bounding cysteine and phenylalanine, the CDR3 is 17 residues long. Only CDR3 DNA remains: 51 bases, in frame from the first base. CDR1 and CDR2 are drawn from the germline V gene: LGHNA, YSLEER. V is pared back by 0 bases and J by 1 base, with 13 bases lying between the germline termini. Libraries were made using PCR. The run used an Illumina HiSeq 4000. Bulk TCR libraries were made following a previously described method, with the TCR primers given in Table S5. Total RNA was purified with the Qiagen AllPrep DNA/RNA kit. Before analysis, reads from multiple sequencing runs of one library were combined. In the original analysis: Reads were retained only if the reads had an exact TCR constant sequence, and the retained reads were trimmed to 150 nt and grouped according to their 12-nt molecular barcodes. Reads in each barcode group were sub-clustered using a 15% Levenshtein threshold, and a quality-weighted consensus sequence was built for each RNA molecule. Non-functional sequences were excluded, and lower-count sequences lying one edit away from another sequence were also excluded. Based on fitting two negative binomial distributions, any barcode sub-cluster with under 20% of the maximum read count was discarded. Clones were called with MiXCR by TCRdb after fastp trimmed the public reads at Q25, and only in-frame beta chains were retained. Identical CDR3 protein sequences are pooled into one entry, listed with their most common genes and DNA. These V and J calls originate from TCRdb's pipeline instead of the authors' own analysis. A total of just under 650,000 distinct CDR3 sequences appear in this sample, 20% of them only once. Together, the top ten hold roughly 0.9% of the sample.

Libraries of naive CD8 T cells were built from anywhere between about 17,000 and 1,000,000 sorted cells, with 10%, 30% or 50% of the purified RNA used. On a BD FACSAria II, naive CD8 T cells were FACS-sorted as CD8+CD4-CCR7+CD45RA+ and collected into RLT Plus buffer. To test detection sensitivity, Jurkat RNA equal to around nine TCR copies was added to samples of about 20,000-1,000,000 naive CD8 T cells. CD8 T cells were enriched with RosetteSep CD8+ T Cell Enrichment Cocktail and Ficoll-Paque, followed by ACK red cell lysis. The sample is drawn from a study of molecular identifiers for immune sequencing clone quantification (dated by TCRdb to 2016 to 2019). About the full investigation: For a replicate experiment, the RNA from either approximately 20,000 or 98,000 naive CD8 T cells was divided into five aliquots, and four of those aliquots went on to sequencing. CD8 T cells were used in a methods study to benchmark molecular-identifier clustering-based TCR repertoire sequencing (MIDCIRS) and TCR RNA copy counting.

What the authors observed across the whole study: About 2.9 recovered TCR RNA copies per cell were obtained by modeling, versus approximately 10 by digital PCR, implying a capture efficiency of 30% to 35%. Spiked-in Jurkat TCR RNA equal to a single cell's worth was reported to be detectable even within 1,100,000 naive CD8 T cells. In CMV-specific effector cells, over 98% of molecules were held by clones above 20 RNA copies, whereas under 1% of molecules were held by such clones in naive cells. The naive libraries included spiked-in Jurkat TCR RNA (10 copies' worth), and this Jurkat TCR RNA is not part of the donor repertoire. When barcode sub-clustering was not used, chimeric consensus sequences inflated TCR diversity, with chimeras reaching as high as 47%. Identical TCR molecules sharing a barcode could cause highly expanded clone sizes to be underestimated.

The source is a human donor in good health. Some libraries in this study had Jurkat cell RNA spiked in. Sequencing was carried out using naive CD8+ T cells from blood, with Jurkat cell RNA spiked in. Explained via the paper, the cell subset or site label denotes: FACS-sorted CD8+CD4-CCR7+CD45RA+ naive T cells. Rearrangement joined TRBV4-3 to TRBJ2-4; matching of 6 bases hints at TRBD1 as the D gene. The DNA is as follows: TGCGCCAGCAGCCAAGATTGGACAGAGGATGCCAAAAACATTCAGTACTTC. It translates to CASSQDWTEDAKNIQYF.